This T cell receptor (beta chain) emerged from a study of blood T cells in healthy people across ages. The individuals who served as donors were healthy Caucasians living in Russia, aged roughly 6 to 100. About 9.9 milliliters of peripheral blood were drawn from each donor. Next came a second PCR, run for about 6 to 12 cycles, which used a sample-barcoded 5' primer along with a J-beta primer mix. At least 2.5 million CDR3-containing paired-end reads were obtained per sample. TCRdb re-derived calls from the 5' RACE reads in MiXCR, one entry per CDR3 protein. The table has 750,000 to 950,000 distinct CDR3 sequences, 53% seen once. Study-level findings and limits: TCR beta diversity correlated strongly with naive T cell percentage.

Remarks on this clonotype: Its antigen is as yet unknown. A junction boundary mismatches the germline segment, possibly from a read error.

The TCR comes from an elderly man in good health. The sample taken for sequencing was blood.

In DNA, the CDR3 is TGTGCCAGCAGTGTATTTAATGAGCAGTGCTTC. Residues: CASSVFNEQCF. The chain uses TRBV25-1 and TRBJ2-1, with D uncertain. This CDR3 is built from 11 residues. Germline V CDR1 and CDR2: MGHDK, SYGVNS.